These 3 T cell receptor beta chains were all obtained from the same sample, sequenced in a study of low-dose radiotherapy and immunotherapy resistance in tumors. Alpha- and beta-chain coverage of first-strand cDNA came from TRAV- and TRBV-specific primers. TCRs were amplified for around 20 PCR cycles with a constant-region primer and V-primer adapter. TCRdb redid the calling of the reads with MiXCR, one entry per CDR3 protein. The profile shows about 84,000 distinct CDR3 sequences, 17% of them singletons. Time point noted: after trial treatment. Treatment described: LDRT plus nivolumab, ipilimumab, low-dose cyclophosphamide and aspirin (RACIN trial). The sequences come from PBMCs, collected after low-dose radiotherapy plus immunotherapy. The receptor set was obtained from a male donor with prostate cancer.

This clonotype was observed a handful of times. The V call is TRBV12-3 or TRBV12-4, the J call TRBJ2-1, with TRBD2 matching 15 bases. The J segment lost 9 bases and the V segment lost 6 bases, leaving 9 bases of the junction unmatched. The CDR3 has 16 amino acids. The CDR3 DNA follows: TGTGCCAGCAGCCGAGACAGGGGACTAGCGGGAGGTGAGCAGTTCTTC. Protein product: CASSRDRGLAGGEQFF.

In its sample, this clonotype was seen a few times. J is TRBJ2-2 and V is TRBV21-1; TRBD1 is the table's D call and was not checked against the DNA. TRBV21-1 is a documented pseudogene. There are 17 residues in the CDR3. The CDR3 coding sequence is TGTGCCAGCAGCAAAAATTTAAGGGGTCTAAACACCGGGGAGCTGTTTTTT. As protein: CASSKNLRGLNTGELFF.

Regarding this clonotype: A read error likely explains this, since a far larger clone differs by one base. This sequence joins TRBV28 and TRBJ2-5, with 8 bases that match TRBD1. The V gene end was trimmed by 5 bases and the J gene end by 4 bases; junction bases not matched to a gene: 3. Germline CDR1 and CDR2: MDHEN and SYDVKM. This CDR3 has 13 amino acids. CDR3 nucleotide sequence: TGTGCCAGCAGTGAAGACAGGGGAGAGACCCAGTACTTC. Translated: CASSEDRGETQYF.